The 15 T cell receptor beta chains listed next were all sequenced from one sample in a study of T cells in women clearing cervical HPV infection. This table comes from immunoSEQ multiplex PCR, and its TCRdb copy is limited to in-frame clones, with some not included. Here the sample table reports some 39,000 clones. The sample was blood buffy coat. The receptors come from a woman between 18 and 75 years old with a cervical HPV16 infection that either progressed to CIN3+ or cleared (not recorded which).

Concerning this clone: The sequence runs out 3 residues before the end of the CDR3; the remainder is reconstructed from the germline J gene. This chain joins TRBV6-2 or TRBV6-3 and TRBJ1-2; D remains unclear. Trimming left V 6 bases short and J 1 base short, with 15 bases between. The CDR3 runs 15 residues. Germline CDR1 and CDR2: MNHEY and SVGEGT. The covered CDR3 bases are TGTGCCAGCAGGATCGACACGTTAGTTAACTATGGC. This encodes CASRIDTLVNYG. The entire CDR3 is CASRIDTLVNYGYTF.

On this clone: The sequence runs out 3 residues before the end of the CDR3; the remainder is reconstructed from the germline J gene. The V call is TRBV20-1, the J call TRBJ2-1; 8 bases are a match to TRBD2. V trimming: 3 bases; J trimming: 9 bases; junction bases outside the gene matches: 10. Per germline, CDR1 DFQATT and CDR2 SNEGSKA (reference sequence). The CDR3 spans 14 residues. CDR3 DNA, as far as it was read: TGCAGTGCTAGTTCCAGCGGGAGTCAGGGTGAG. The encoded protein is CSASSSGSQGE. The whole CDR3 region reads CSASSSGSQGEQFF.

On this clone: The read ends 3 residues shy of where the CDR3 ends; the end is completed using the germline J gene. The genes are TRBV20-1 and TRBJ2-1; D may be TRBD2 (6 bases). The CDR3 has 14 amino acids. Trimming removed 0 bases from V and 2 bases from J, with 8 bases in between. The V gene's germline CDR1 is DFQATT and CDR2 SNEGSKA (reference sequence). This chain's CDR3 is CSAREAGPYNEQFF. The covered CDR3 bases are TGCAGTGCTAGAGAAGCGGGCCCCTACAATGAG.

Concerning this clone: One junction end disagrees with the germline gene, perhaps due to a read error. The observed sequence ends 3 residues before the CDR3 terminus, with the missing tail filled in from the germline J gene. The chain carries TRBV12-5 and TRBJ2-3; D perhaps matches TRBD1 (6 bases). The CDR3 has 13 residues. CDR1 is LGHNT, CDR2 FRNRAP, per germline. The CDR3 is CASGLGPTGTQYF. The sequenced CDR3 bases are TGTGCTAGTGGTTTGGGACCGACAGGTACG.

As regards this clone: Read sequence stops 3 residues before the CDR3 end, and the germline J gene provides the missing end. This sequence joins TRBV5-1 and TRBJ2-1; TRBD2 might be the D (7 bases). V lost 5 bases and J lost 0, with 12 bases in between. CDR1 is SGHRS, CDR2 YFSETQ, per germline. The CDR3 spans 15 residues. The part of the CDR3 DNA that was read is TGCGCCAGCAGGGAGGGGGGGGCCTCCTACAATGAG. Amino acid sequence: CASREGGASYNE. The full-length CDR3 reads as CASREGGASYNEQFF. The entire variable domain, with the rest obtained from reference TRBV5-1 and TRBJ2-1, is as follows: KAGVTQTPRYLIKTRGQQVTLSCSPISGHRSVSWYQQTPGQGLQFLFEYFSETQRNKGNFPGRFSGRQFSNSRSEMNVSTLELGDSALYLCASREGGASYNEQFFGPGTRLTVL.

Details on this clone: Read sequence stops 3 residues before the CDR3 end, and the germline J gene provides the missing end. The chain recombines TRBV13 with TRBJ2-1, with 10 nucleotides matching TRBD1. V lost 5 bases to trimming and J lost 7 bases; unmatched junction nucleotides: 8. This CDR3 contains 15 residues. Germline V gene lookup returns CDR1 PRHDT and CDR2 FYEKMQ (reference sequence). The chain's CDR3 is CASSPGQGVWNEQFF. CDR3 DNA, as far as it was read: TGTGCCAGCAGCCCTGGACAGGGGGTCTGGAATGAG.

The CDR3 bases that were read are TGCGCCAGCAGCAGTCGGTCCGCGCAGAACACTGAA. This encodes CASSSRSAQNTE. The entire CDR3 protein is CASSSRSAQNTEAFF. This chain uses TRBV5-1 with TRBJ1-1; no clear D. The read comes to an end 3 residues before the CDR3 does, leaving the germline J gene to fill in the end. This CDR3 has 15 amino acids. Looked up from germline, CDR1 is SGHRS and CDR2 is YFSETQ. The V end was cut by 4 bases, the J end by 1 base, with 14 bases between.

On this clone itself: The CDR3 end falls 3 residues outside the read, so it is completed with the germline J gene. The rearrangement links TRBV7-6 to TRBJ1-2; D not certain. The CDR3 is made up of 17 amino acids. The germline gives CDR1 SGHVS, CDR2 FNYEAQ. This chain's CDR3 is CASSASHIAGGYNDYTF. The part of the CDR3 DNA that was read is TGTGCCAGCAGCGCCTCACATATAGCGGGAGGTTATAATGAC.

Remarks on this clone: The CDR3 end is not reached by the read, which stops 3 residues before it; the germline J gene fills it in. The rearrangement uses TRBV7-8 and TRBJ2-5; 8 bases are a match to TRBD1. Germline-derived CDR1 and CDR2 are SGHVS and FQNEAQ. With 6 bases clipped from V and 5 bases from J, the junction kept 5 bases outside the gene matches. This CDR3 is 13 amino acids long. The CDR3 DNA, read in part, is TGTGCCAGCAGTCTTACAGGGGGTGAGACC. It yields the protein CASSLTGGET. The entire CDR3 reads CASSLTGGETQYF.

On this clone: The CDR3 end lies 3 residues beyond the end of the read and is filled in from the germline J gene. V and J are TRBV19 and TRBJ1-2; 8 nucleotides line up with TRBD1. The germline gives CDR1 LNHDA, CDR2 SQIVND (reference sequence). This CDR3 is 13 amino acids long. Trimming at V came to 5 bases and at J to 4 bases, leaving 3 bases not matched to a gene. The DNA read from the CDR3 is TGTGCCAGTAGTTCCGGACAGGGCTATGGC. Encoded protein: CASSSGQGYG. The entire CDR3 reads CASSSGQGYGYTF.

In the case of this clone: Sequencing ends 3 residues short of the CDR3 end; the germline J gene provides the rest. J is TRBJ1-3 and V is TRBV7-9; maybe TRBD1 (5 bases). The CDR3 is 14 amino acids. Germline V gene data show CDR1 as SEHNR and CDR2 as FQNEAQ (reference sequence). V shed 2 bases and J shed 3 bases, with 8 bases lying between them. CDR3 region: CASSLSGVGNTIYF. The sequenced CDR3 bases are TGTGCCAGCAGCTTATCGGGGGTTGGAAACACC.

As for this clone: With the read ending 3 residues before the CDR3 end, the germline J gene is used to fill in that end. V and J are TRBV7-9 and TRBJ2-2, with 9 bases matching TRBD1. The J segment lost 3 bases and the V segment lost 7 bases, leaving 3 bases of the junction unmatched. There are 14 residues in the CDR3. Germline assignment: CDR1 SEHNR and CDR2 FQNEAQ (reference sequence). CDR3 sequence reads: CASTDRGDTGELFF. The sequenced CDR3 bases are TGTGCCAGCACGGACAGGGGAGACACCGGGGAG. Full variable domain (outside the CDR3, taken from reference TRBV7-9 and TRBJ2-2): DTGVSQNPRHKITKRGQNVTFRCDPISEHNRLYWYRQTLGQGPEFLTYFQNEAQLEKSRLLSDRFSAERPKGSFSTLEIQRTEQGDSAMYLCASTDRGDTGELFFGEGSRLTVL.

As to this clone: The read comes to an end 3 residues before the CDR3 does, leaving the germline J gene to fill in the end. The rearrangement joins TRBV19 to TRBJ2-5, with D perhaps matching TRBD1 (5 bases). V was shortened by 3 bases and J by 2 bases, with 10 bases between the two germline ends. The V gene's germline CDR1 is LNHDA and CDR2 SQIVND (reference sequence). The CDR3 contains 14 residues. The CDR3 sequence is CASSMSWTQETQYF. CDR3 DNA, as far as it was read: TGTGCCAGTAGTATGTCTTGGACACAAGAGACC.

About this clone: The read halts 3 residues ahead of the CDR3 end, with the missing end drawn from the germline J gene. The chain has TRBV30 and TRBJ2-2; D remains unclear. V gave up 0 bases and J gave up 3 bases, with 5 bases separating them. The CDR3 consists of 13 residues. Germline lookup yields CDR1 GTSNPN and CDR2 SVGIG (reference sequence). CDR3 DNA (partial): TGTGCCTGGAGTGTATCAGACACCGGGGAG. Amino acid sequence: CAWSVSDTGE. The whole CDR3 region reads CAWSVSDTGELFF.

Note on this clone: The read halts 3 residues ahead of the CDR3 end, with the missing end drawn from the germline J gene. The chain recombines TRBV20-1 with TRBJ2-2, with D perhaps matching TRBD1 (5 bases). The CDR3 runs 15 residues. Trimming pared 2 bases from V and 1 base from J, leaving 11 bases between. The germline V gene encodes CDR1 DFQATT and CDR2 SNEGSKA (reference sequence). The part of the CDR3 DNA that was read is TGCAGTGCTAGACCACCAGGGATGAACACCGGGGAG. It encodes CSARPPGMNTGE. The whole CDR3 is CSARPPGMNTGELFF.